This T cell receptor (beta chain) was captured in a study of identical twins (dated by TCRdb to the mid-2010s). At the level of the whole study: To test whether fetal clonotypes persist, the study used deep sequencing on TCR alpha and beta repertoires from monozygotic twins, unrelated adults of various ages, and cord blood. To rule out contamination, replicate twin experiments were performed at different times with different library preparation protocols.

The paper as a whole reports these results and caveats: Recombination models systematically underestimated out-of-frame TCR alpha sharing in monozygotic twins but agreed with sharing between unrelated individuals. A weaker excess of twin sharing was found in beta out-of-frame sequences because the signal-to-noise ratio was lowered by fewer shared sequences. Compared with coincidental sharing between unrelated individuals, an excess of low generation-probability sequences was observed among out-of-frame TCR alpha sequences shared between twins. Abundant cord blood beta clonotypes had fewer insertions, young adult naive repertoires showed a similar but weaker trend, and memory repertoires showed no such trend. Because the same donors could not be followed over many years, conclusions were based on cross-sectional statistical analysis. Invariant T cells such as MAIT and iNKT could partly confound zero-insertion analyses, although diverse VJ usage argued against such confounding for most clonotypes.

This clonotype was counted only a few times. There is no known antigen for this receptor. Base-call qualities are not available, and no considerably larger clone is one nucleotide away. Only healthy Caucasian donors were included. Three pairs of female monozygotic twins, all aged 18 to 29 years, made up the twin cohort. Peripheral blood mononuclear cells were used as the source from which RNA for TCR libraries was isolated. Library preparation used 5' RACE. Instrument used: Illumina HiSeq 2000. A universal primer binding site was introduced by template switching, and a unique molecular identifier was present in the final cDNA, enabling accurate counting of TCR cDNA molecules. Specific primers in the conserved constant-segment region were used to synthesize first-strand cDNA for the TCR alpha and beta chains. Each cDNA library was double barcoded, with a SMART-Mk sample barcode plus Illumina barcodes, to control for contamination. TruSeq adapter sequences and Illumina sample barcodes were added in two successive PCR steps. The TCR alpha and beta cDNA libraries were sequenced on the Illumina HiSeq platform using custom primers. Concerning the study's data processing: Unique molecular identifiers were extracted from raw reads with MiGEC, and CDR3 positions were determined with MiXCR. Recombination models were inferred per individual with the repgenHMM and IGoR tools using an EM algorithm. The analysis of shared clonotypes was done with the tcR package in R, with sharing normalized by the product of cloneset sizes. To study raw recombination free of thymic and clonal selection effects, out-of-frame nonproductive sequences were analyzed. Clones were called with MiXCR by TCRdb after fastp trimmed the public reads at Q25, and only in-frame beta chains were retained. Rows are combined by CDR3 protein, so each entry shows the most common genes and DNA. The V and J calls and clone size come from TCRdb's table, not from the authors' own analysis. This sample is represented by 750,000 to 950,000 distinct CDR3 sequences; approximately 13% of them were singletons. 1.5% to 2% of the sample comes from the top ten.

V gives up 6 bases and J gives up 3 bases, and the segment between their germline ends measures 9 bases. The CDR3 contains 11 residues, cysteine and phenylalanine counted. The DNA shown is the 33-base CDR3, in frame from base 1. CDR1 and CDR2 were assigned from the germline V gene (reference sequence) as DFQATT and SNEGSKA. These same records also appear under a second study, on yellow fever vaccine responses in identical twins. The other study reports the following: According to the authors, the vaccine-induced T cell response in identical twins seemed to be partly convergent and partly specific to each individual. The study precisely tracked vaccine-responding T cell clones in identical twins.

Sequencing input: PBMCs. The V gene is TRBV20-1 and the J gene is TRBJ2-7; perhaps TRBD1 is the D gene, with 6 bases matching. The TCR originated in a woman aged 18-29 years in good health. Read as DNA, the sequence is TGCAGTGCACGGGACATCTACGAGCAGTACTTC. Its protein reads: CSARDIYEQYF.